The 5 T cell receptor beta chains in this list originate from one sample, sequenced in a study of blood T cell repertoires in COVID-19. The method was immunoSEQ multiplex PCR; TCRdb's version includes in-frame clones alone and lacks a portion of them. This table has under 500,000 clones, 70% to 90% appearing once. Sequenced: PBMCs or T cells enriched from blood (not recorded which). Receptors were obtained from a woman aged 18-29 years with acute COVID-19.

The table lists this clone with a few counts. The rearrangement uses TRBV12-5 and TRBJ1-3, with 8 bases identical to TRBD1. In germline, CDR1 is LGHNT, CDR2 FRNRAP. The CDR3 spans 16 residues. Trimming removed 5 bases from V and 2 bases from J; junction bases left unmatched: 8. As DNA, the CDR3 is TGTGCTAGTGGTCGAGACGCAGGGGGCGCTGGAAACACCATATATTTT. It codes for CASGRDAGGAGNTIYF.

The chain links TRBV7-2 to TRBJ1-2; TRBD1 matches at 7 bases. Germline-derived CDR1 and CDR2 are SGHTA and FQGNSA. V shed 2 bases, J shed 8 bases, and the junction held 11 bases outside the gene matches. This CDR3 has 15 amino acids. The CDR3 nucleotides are TGTGCCAGCAGCTTATCGACAGGGTCGGAAGAGGGCTACACCTTC. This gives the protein CASSLSTGSEEGYTF.

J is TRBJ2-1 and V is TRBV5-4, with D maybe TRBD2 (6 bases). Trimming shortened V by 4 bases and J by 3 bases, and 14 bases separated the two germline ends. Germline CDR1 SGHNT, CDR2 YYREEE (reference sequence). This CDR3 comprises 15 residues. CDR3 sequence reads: CASSQRGGDYNEQFF. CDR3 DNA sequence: TGTGCCAGCAGCCAGAGGGGAGGAGACTACAATGAGCAGTTCTTC.

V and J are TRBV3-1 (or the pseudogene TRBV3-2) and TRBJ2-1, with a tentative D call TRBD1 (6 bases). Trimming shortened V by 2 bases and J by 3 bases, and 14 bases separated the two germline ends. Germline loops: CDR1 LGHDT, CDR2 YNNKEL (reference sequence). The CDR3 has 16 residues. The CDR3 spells CASSQTGTHLYNEQFF. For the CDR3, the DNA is TGTGCCAGCAGCCAAACCGGGACACACCTCTACAATGAGCAGTTCTTC.

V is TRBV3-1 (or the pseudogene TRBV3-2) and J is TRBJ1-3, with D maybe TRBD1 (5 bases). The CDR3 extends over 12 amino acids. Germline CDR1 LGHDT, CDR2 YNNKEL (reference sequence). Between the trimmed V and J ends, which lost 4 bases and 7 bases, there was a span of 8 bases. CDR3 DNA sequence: TGTGCCAGCAGCCGGGGCTACAACACCATATATTTT. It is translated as CASSRGYNTIYF.